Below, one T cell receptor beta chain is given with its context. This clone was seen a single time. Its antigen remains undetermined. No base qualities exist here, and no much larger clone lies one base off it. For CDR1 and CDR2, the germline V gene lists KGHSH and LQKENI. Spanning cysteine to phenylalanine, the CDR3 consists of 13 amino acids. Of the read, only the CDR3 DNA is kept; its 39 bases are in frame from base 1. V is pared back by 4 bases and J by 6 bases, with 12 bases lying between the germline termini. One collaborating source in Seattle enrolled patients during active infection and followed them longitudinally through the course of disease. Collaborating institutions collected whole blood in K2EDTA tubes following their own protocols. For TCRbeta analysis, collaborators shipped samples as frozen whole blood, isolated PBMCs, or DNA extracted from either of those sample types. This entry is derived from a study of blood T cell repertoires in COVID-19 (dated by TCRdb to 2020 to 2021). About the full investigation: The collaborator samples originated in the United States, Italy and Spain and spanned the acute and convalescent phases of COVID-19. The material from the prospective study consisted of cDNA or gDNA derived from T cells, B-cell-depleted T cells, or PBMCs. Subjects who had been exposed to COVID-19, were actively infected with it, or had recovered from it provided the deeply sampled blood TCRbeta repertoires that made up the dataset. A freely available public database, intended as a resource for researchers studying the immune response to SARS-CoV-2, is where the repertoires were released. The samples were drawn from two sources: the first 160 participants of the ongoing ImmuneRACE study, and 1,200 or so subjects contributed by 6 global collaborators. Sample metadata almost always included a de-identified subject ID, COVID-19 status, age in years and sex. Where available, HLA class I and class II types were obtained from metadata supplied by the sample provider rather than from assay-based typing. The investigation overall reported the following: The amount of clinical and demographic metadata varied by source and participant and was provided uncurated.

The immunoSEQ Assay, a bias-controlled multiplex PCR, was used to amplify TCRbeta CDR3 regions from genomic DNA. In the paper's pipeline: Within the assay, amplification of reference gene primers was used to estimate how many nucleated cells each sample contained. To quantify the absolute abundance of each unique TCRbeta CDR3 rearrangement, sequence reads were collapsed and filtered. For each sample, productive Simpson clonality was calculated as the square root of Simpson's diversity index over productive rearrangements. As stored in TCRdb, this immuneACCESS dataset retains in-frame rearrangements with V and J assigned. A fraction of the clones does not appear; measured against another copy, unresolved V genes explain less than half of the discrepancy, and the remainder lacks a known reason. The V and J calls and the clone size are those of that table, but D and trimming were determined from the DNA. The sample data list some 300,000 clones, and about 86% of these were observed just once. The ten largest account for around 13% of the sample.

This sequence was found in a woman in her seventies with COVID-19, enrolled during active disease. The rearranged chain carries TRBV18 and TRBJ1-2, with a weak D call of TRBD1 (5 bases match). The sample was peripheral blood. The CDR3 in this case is CASSLQGVDGYTF. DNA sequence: TGTGCCAGCTCACTGCAGGGTGTGGATGGCTACACCTTC. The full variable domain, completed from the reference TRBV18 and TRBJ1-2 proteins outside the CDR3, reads NAGVMQNPRHLVRRRGQEARLRCSPMKGHSHVYWYRQLPEEGLKFMVYLQKENIIDESGMPKERFSAEFPKEGPSILRIQQVVRGDSAAYFCASSLQGVDGYTFGSGTRLTVV.